The sequence of this TCR beta chain was determined in a study of CD8+ T cells in alopecia areata (dated by TCRdb to between 2018 and 2020). Turning to the overall study: The study used high-throughput TCRbeta sequencing to examine T cell clonal expansion in alopecia areata, in both the C3H/HeJ mouse model and human patients. On the human side, TCRbeta sequencing was run on scalp tissue and on sorted CD4+ and CD8+ peripheral blood T cells from healthy controls and from alopecia areata patients with either patchy or totalis/universalis disease. Scalp clonality was compared among normal scalp (n=4), patchy alopecia areata scalp (n=8), and alopecia totalis/universalis scalp (n=8). RNA was obtained with the PAXgene miRNA kit for fixed scalp, the miRNeasy kit for PBMCs, and the RNeasy kit for mouse skin. TCRbeta CDR3 regions were amplified by immunoSEQ multiplex PCR with 35 Vbeta forward and 13 Jbeta reverse primers.

Lesional scalp punch biopsies and peripheral blood were collected from alopecia areata patients. After PBMCs were isolated by density centrifugation and stained for CD3, CD4 and CD8, a FACSAria was used to sort CD4+ and CD8+ T cells. Untreated alopecia areata patients were recruited as part of a multicenter biomarker study. In several patients from the biomarker study, blood CD8+ T cells were sorted further into NKG2D-low and NKG2D-high fractions. The method behind the library was the immunoSEQ multiplex PCR assay. RNA was extracted from all samples and reverse transcribed into cDNA, which served as template for TCR sequencing. First-strand cDNA was synthesized with SuperScript III using a 2:1 mix of oligo-dT and random hexamers. A synthetic immune receptor repertoire was used to assess amplification bias, and residual bias was removed computationally. For the original study's pipeline: Raw reads were preprocessed to remove errors, and CDR3 was defined according to IMGT conventions as the region from the conserved cysteine to phenylalanine. To get clonality, Shannon entropy was normalized by log2 of the number of productive unique TCRs and the result was subtracted from 1. Whether scalp clones were CD4 or CD8 was inferred by matching scalp TCRbeta sequences against CD4 and CD8 repertoires sorted from blood. TCRdb limited this immuneACCESS table to in-frame rearrangements with V and J called. A share of clones is missing; checked studies link under half to unresolved V genes, and the rest is unexplained. V, J and clone size reflect that table, while D and trimming were determined from the DNA. The sample records about 110,000 clones, about 60% of which are singletons. Roughly 25% of the sample rests with the top ten.

General conclusions and limits of the study: Lesional scalp, especially in alopecia totalis/universalis, showed higher clonality and more expanded CD8+ clones than normal scalp, suggesting antigenic drive. Shared TCR sequences between patients were less evident than in mice, which may be partly attributable to HLA diversity in the patient population. Unlike mouse skin, where gammadelta T cells dominate, normal human skin contains resident alphabeta T cells that get sequenced too, which complicates analysis of the scalp TCR repertoire.

The CDR3 goes from the cysteine to the phenylalanine over 16 residues. Here the CDR3 DNA is all that survives: 48 bases in frame from base 1. CDR1 SGHRS and CDR2 YFSETQ are derived from the germline V gene. V and J are trimmed by 5 bases and 6 bases, and the gene matches miss 11 bases of the junction. As concerns this clone: It has no known antigen specificity. Within one base of it there is no much larger clone, and no base qualities were kept.

This chain joins TRBV5-1 to TRBJ2-1; 10 bases in the junction line up with TRBD2. The receptor was derived from a human donor with alopecia areata. The sample comprised NKG2D-low CD8+ T cells sorted from blood. The cell subset or site label for this specimen denotes: sorted CD8+ NKG2D-low blood T cells. The CDR3 region has the sequence CASRTYSGRLLNEQFF. The DNA reads as follows: TGCGCCAGCAGGACCTATAGCGGGAGGCTTCTCAATGAGCAGTTCTTC.